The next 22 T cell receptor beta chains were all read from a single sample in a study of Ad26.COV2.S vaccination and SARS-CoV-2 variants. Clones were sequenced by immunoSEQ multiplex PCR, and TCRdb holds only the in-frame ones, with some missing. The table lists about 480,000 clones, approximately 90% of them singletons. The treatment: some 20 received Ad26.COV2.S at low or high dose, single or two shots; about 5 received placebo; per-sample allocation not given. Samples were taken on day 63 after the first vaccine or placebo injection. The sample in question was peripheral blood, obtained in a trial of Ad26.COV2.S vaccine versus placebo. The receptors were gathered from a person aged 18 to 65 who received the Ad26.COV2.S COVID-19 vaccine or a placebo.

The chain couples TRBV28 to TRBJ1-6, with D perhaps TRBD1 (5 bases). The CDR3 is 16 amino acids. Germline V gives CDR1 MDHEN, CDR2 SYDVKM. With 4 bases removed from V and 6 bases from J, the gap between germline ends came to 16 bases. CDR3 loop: CASSSFQGGLNSPLHF. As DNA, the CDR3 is TGTGCCAGCAGTTCGTTTCAGGGAGGCCTTAATTCACCCCTCCACTTT.

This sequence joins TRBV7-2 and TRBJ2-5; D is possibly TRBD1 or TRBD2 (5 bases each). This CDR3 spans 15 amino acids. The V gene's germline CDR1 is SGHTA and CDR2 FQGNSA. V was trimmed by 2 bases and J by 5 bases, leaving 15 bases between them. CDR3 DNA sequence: TGTGCCAGCAGCTTACAGGGAGCTTCGGGGGAGACCCAGTACTTC. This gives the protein CASSLQGASGETQYF.

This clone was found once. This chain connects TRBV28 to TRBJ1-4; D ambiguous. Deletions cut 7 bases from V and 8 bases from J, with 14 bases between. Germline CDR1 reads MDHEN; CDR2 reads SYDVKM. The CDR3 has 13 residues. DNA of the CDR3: TGTGCCAGCAATCCTCCGGGAAGGGAAAAACTGTTTTTT. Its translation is CASNPPGREKLFF.

The CDR3 region has the DNA TGTGCCAGCAGCGCCACAGGGGACCTCTACAATGAGCAGTTCTTC. The encoded protein is CASSATGDLYNEQFF. J is TRBJ2-1 and V is TRBV9, with 7 nucleotides matching TRBD1. CDR1 and CDR2 (germline): SGDLS, YYNGEE. This CDR3 is 15 amino acids long. J lost 3 bases, V lost 3 bases, and 6 bases had no gene match.

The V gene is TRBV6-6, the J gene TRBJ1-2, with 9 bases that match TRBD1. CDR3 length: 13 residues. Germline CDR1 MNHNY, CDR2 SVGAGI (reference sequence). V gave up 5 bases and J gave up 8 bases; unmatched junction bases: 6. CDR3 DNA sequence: TGTGCCAGCAGTCCTCCGGGACAGGGCGGCTACACCTTC. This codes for CASSPPGQGGYTF.

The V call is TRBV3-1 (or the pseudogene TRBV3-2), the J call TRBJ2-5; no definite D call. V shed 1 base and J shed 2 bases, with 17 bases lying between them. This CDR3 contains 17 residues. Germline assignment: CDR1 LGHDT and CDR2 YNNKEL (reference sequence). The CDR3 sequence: CASSQGGRTAVQETQYF. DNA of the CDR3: TGTGCCAGCAGCCAAGGAGGAAGAACGGCCGTTCAAGAGACCCAGTACTTC.

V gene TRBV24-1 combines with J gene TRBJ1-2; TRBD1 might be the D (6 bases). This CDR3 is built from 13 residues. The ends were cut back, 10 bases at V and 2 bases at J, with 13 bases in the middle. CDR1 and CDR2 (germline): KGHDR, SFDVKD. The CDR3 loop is CATSLTGNYGYTF. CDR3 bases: TGTGCCACGAGCCTAACAGGGAACTATGGCTACACCTTC.

The CDR3 loop reads CASSLDGARDEQFF. The CDR3 DNA reads as TGCGCCAGCAGCTTGGATGGTGCCCGCGATGAGCAGTTCTTC. The V call is TRBV5-1, the J call TRBJ2-1, with unresolved D. This CDR3 is 14 amino acids long. CDR1 and CDR2 from the germline V gene are SGHRS and YFSETQ. The V gene lost 0 bases and the J gene lost 8 bases, with 12 bases spanning the gap.

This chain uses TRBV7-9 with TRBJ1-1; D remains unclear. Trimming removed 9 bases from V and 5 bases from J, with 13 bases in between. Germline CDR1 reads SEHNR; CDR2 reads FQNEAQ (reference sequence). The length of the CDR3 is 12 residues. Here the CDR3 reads CASLPPGTEAFF. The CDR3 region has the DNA TGTGCCAGTCTACCCCCGGGGACTGAAGCTTTCTTT.

CDR3 DNA: TGTGCCAGCAGTTACTCTGCCAGCACAGATACGCAGTATTTT. This codes for CASSYSASTDTQYF. V gene TRBV6-5 combines with J gene TRBJ2-3; no definite D call. The CDR3 length is 14 residues. V lost 0 bases and J 0 bases, leaving 4 bases between the germline ends. Looked up from germline, CDR1 is MNHEY and CDR2 is SVGAGI.

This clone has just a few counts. CDR3 coding DNA: TGTGCCAGCAGTGAAGGGGGGCTAGCGGGAGGCCTGGGTGGCAAAAACATTCAGTACTTC. It codes for CASSEGGLAGGLGGKNIQYF. The V call is TRBV6-1, the J call TRBJ2-4; 11 bases line up with TRBD2. The germline gives CDR1 MNHNS, CDR2 SASEGT. The CDR3 is 20 amino acids. V lost 1 base to trimming and J lost 3 bases; unmatched junction nucleotides: 14.

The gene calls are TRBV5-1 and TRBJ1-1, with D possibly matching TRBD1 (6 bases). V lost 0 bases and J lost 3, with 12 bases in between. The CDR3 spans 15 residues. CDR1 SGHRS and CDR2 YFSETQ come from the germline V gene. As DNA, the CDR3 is TGCGCCAGCAGCTTGGATGGGGGCTCGGACACTGAAGCTTTCTTT. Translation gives CASSLDGGSDTEAFF.

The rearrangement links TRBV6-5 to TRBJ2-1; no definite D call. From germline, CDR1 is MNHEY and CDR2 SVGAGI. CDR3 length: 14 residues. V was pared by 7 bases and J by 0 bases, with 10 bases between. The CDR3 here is CASTVESSYNEQFF. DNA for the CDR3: TGTGCCAGCACCGTCGAGAGCTCCTACAATGAGCAGTTCTTC.

CDR3 in DNA: TGTGCCACCAGTGATTTGGGGGGGGCTGACTACAATGAGCAGTTCTTC. It yields the protein CATSDLGGADYNEQFF. The V call is TRBV24-1, the J call TRBJ2-1, with D maybe TRBD2 (7 bases). CDR3 length: 16 residues. CDR1 and CDR2 from the germline V gene are KGHDR and SFDVKD. With 0 bases removed from V and 3 bases from J, the gap between germline ends came to 11 bases.

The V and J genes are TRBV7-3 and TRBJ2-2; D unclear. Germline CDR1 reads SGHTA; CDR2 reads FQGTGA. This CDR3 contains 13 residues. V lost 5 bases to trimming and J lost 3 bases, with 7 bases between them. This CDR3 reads CASSPWDTGELFF. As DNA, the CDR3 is TGTGCCAGCAGCCCCTGGGACACCGGGGAGCTGTTTTTT.

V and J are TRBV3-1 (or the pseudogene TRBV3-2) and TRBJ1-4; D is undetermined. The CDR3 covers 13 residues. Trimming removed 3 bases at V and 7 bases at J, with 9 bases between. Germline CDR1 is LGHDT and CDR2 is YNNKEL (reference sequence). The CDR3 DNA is TGTGCCAGCAGCCAGGTGTGGGGTGAAAAACTGTTTTTT. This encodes CASSQVWGEKLFF.

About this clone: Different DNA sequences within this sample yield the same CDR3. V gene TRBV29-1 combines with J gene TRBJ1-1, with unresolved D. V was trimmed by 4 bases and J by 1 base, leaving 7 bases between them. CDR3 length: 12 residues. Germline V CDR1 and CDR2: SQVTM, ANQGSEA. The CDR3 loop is CSVVRGNTEAFF. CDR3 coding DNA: TGCAGCGTTGTGCGGGGGAACACTGAAGCTTTCTTT. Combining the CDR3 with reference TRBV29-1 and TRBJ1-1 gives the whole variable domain SAVISQKPSRDICQRGTSLTIQCQVDSQVTMMFWYRQQPGQSLTLIATANQGSEATYESGFVIDKFPISRPNLTFSTLTVSNMSPEDSSIYLCSVVRGNTEAFFGQGTRLTVV.

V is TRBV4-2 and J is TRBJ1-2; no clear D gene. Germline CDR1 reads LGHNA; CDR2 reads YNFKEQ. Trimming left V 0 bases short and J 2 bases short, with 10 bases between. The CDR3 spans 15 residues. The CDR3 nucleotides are TGTGCCAGCAGCCAAGAGGTAGGGTCCAACTATGGCTACACCTTC. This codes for CASSQEVGSNYGYTF.

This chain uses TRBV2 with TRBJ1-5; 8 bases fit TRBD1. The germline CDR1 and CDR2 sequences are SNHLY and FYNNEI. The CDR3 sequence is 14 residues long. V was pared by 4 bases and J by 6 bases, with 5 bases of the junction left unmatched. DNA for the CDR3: TGTGCCAGCAGTGCGGACAGGGTGGTTCAGCCCCAGCATTTT. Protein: CASSADRVVQPQHF.

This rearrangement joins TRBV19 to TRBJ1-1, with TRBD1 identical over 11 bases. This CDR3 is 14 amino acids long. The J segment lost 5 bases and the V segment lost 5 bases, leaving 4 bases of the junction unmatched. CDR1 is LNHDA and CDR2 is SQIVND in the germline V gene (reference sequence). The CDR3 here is CASSRDRGRTEAFF. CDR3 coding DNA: TGTGCCAGTAGTCGGGACAGGGGGAGGACTGAAGCTTTCTTT. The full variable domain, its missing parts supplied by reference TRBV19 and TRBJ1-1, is DGGITQSPKYLFRKEGQNVTLSCEQNLNHDAMYWYRQDPGQGLRLIYYSQIVNDFQKGDIAEGYSVSREKKESFPLTVTSAQKNPTAFYLCASSRDRGRTEAFFGQGTRLTVV.

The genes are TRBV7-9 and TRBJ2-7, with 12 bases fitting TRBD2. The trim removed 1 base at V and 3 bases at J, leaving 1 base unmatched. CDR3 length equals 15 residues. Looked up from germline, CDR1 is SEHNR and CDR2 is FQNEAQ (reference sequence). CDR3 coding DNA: TGTGCCAGCAGCTTAGGACTAGCGGGAGTCTACGAGCAGTACTTC. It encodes CASSLGLAGVYEQYF.

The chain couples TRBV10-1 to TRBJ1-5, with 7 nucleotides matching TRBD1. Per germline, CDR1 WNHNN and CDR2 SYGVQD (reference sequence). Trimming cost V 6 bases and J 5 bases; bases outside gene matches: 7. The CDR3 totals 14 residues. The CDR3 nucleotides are TGCGCCAGCAGACAGGGGAATCGTCATCAGCCCCAGCATTTT. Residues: CASRQGNRHQPQHF.